The following is a T cell receptor (beta chain) sequence with its context. These data are taken from a study of T cells and Merkel cell carcinoma outcomes. Sequencing used immunoSEQ multiplex PCR; TCRdb keeps in-frame clones, though not all of them. Among roughly 3,300 clones, over 80% were seen once, and the ten largest hold over 1.5%. CDR3 length: 11 residues. Germline V gene data show CDR1 as GTSNPN and CDR2 as SVGIG (reference sequence). The V gene lost 2 bases and the J gene lost 4 bases, with 4 bases spanning the gap. The rearrangement links TRBV30 to TRBJ2-3, with unresolved D. Sequencing was done on a sample of tumor tissue from Merkel cell carcinoma. This TCR was recovered from a human donor with Merkel cell carcinoma. The CDR3 sequence: CAWSRPDTQYF. The CDR3, as DNA: TGTGCCTGGAGTAGGCCAGATACGCAGTATTTT.